This T cell receptor beta chain is from a study of T cells in Graves' hyperthyroidism and ophthalmopathy. Across the whole study: The initial diagnosis was the point when peripheral blood was collected, ahead of any treatment. General study results and limits: For ophthalmopathy, model prediction preceded onset by a median 6.5 months. The authors' 13 V-J model separated ophthalmopathy from stable hyperthyroidism.

Worth noting for this clonotype: Its antigen remains unknown.

Researchers barred patients who had uncontrolled infection, other autoimmune disease, pregnancy or lactation. The investigators amplified TCR beta CDR3 regions from RNA transcripts. The HTBI primer set drove a first-round RT-PCR of the TCR CDR3. TCRdb reanalysed the multiplex PCR reads using MiXCR and keeps one entry per CDR3 protein. In the table there are under 250,000 distinct CDR3 sequences, around 26% of which are singletons. Sequencing was performed on blood. The sequence was obtained from a middle-aged woman with Graves' ophthalmopathy.

The CDR3 protein is CATSRGGETGELFF. The CDR3 DNA reads as TGTGCCACCAGTCGTGGAGGGGAGACCGGGGAGCTGTTTTTT. The genes are TRBV24-1 and TRBJ2-2; tentatively, D is TRBD2 (6 bases). V dropped 6 bases and J dropped 5 bases, with 12 bases sitting between them. This CDR3 has 14 amino acids. CDR1 is KGHDR, CDR2 SFDVKD, per germline.